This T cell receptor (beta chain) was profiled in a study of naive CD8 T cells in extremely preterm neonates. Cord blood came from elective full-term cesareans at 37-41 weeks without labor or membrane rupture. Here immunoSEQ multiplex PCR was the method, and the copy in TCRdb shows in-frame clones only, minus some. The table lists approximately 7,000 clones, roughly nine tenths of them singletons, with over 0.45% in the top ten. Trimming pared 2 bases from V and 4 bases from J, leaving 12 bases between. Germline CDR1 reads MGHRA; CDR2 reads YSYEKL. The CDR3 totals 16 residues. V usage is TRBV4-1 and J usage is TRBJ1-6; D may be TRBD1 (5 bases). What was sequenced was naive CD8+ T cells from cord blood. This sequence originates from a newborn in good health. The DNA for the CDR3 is TGCGCCAGCAGCCAACCCGGGACTCTTTATAATTCACCCCTCCACTTT. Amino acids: CASSQPGTLYNSPLHF.